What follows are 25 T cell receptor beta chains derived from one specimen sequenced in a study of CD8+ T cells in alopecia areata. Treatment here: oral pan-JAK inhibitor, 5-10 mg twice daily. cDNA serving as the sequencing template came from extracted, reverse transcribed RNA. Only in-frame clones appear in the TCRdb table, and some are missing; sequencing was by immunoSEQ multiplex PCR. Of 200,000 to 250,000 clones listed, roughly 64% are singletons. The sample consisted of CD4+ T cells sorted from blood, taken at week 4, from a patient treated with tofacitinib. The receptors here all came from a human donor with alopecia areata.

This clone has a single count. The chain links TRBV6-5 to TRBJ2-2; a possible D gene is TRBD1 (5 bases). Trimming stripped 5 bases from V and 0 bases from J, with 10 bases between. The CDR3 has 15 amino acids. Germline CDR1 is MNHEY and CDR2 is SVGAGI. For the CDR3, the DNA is TGTGCCAGCAGTGGTGGACACTCGAACACCGGGGAGCTGTTTTTT. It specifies CASSGGHSNTGELFF.

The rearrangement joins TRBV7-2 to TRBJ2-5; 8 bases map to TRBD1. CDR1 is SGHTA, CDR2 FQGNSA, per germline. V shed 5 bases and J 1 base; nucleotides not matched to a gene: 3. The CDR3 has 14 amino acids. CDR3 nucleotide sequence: TGTGCCAGCAGCCGCGACAGGGGCCAAGAGACCCAGTACTTC. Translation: CASSRDRGQETQYF.

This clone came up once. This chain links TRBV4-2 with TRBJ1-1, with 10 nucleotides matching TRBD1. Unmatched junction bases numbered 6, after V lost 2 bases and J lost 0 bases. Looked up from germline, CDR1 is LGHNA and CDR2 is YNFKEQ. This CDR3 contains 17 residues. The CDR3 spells CASSQLPGQGMNTEAFF. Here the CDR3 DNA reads TGTGCCAGCAGCCAATTACCGGGACAGGGGATGAACACTGAAGCTTTCTTT.

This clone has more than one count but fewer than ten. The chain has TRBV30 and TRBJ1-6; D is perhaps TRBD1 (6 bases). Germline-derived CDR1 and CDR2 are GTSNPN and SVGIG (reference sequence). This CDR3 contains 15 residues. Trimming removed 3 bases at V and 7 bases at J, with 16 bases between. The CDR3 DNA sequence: TGTGCCTGGAGCGAGTTGGCAGGGGTGAATTCACCCCTCCACTTT. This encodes CAWSELAGVNSPLHF. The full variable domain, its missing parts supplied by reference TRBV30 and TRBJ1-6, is SQTIHQWPATLVQPVGSPLSLECTVEGTSNPNLYWYRQAAGRGLQLLFYSVGIGQISSEVPQNLSASRPQDRQFILSSKKLLLSDSGFYLCAWSELAGVNSPLHFGNGTRLTVT.

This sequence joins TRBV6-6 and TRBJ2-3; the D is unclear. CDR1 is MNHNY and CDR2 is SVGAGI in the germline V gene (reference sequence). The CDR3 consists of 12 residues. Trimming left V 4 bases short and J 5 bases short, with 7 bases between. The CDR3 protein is CASSLPVDTQYF. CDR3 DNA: TGTGCCAGCAGTTTGCCGGTAGATACGCAGTATTTT.

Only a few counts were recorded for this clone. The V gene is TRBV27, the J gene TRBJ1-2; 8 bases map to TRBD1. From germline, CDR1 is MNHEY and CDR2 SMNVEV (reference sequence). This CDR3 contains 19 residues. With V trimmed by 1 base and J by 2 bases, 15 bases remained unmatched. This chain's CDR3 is CASSLWGGQGASTNYGYTF. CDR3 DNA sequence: TGTGCCAGCAGTTTATGGGGGGGTCAGGGGGCTTCTACCAACTATGGCTACACCTTC.

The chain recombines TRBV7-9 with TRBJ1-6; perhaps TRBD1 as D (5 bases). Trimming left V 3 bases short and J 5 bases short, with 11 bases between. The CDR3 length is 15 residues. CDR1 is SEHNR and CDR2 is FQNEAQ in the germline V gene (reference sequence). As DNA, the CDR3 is TGTGCCAGCAGCTTGAGGGGCCAGAATAATTCACCCCTCCACTTT. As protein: CASSLRGQNNSPLHF.

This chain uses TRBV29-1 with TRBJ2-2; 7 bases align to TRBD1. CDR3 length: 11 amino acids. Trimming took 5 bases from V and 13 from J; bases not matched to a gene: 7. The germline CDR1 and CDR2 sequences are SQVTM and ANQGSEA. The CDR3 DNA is TGCAGCGTTACTCGACAGGGCCGGCTGTTTTTT. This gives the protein CSVTRQGRLFF.

The CDR3 region is CASRLSGGFTGELFF. In DNA form, the CDR3 reads TGTGCCAGCAGACTATCCGGGGGGTTCACCGGGGAGCTGTTTTTT. The chain couples TRBV13 to TRBJ2-2; TRBD2 agrees at 7 bases. This CDR3 region has 15 residues. V dropped 6 bases and J dropped 4; count of bases not matched to a gene: 8. Germline V lookup: CDR1 PRHDT, CDR2 FYEKMQ (reference sequence). Supplemented by reference TRBV13 and TRBJ2-2, the full variable domain reads AAGVIQSPRHLIKEKRETATLKCYPIPRHDTVYWYQQGPGQDPQFLISFYEKMQSDKGSIPDRFSAQQFSDYHSELNMSSLELGDSALYFCASRLSGGFTGELFFGEGSRLTVL.

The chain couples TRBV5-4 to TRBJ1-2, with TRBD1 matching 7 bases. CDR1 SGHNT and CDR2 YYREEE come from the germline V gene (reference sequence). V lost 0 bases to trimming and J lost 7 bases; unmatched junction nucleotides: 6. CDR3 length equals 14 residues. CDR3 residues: CASSLAGTAGGYTF. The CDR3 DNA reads TGTGCCAGCAGCTTGGCCGGGACAGCGGGTGGCTACACCTTC.

CDR3 region: CASSFSGSAGTEAFF. DNA of the CDR3: TGTGCCAGCAGTTTTAGCGGAAGCGCGGGCACTGAAGCTTTCTTT. The chain couples TRBV27 to TRBJ1-1; D not resolved. CDR3 length: 15 residues. Trimming removed 3 bases at V and 4 bases at J, with 15 bases between. Germline-derived CDR1 and CDR2 are MNHEY and SMNVEV (reference sequence).

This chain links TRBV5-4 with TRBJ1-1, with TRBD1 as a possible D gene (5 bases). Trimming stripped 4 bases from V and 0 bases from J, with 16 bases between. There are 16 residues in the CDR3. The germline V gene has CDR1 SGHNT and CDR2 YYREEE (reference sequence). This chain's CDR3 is CASSPSPDTVNTEAFF. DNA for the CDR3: TGTGCCAGCAGCCCATCGCCGGACACGGTGAACACTGAAGCTTTCTTT.

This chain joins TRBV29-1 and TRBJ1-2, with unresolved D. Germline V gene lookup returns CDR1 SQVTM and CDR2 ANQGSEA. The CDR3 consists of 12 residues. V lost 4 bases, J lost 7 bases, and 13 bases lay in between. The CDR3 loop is CSVGDGRSGYTF. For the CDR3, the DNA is TGCAGCGTTGGAGACGGGCGATCTGGCTACACCTTC.

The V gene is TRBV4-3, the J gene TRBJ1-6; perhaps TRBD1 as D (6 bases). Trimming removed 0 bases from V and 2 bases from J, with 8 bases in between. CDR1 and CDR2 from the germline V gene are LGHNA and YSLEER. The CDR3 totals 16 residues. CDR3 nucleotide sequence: TGCGCCAGCAGCCAAGACCCAGGGGCCTATAATTCACCCCTCCACTTT. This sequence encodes CASSQDPGAYNSPLHF.

The CDR3 region has the DNA TGTGCCAGCAGCGACAGGGACTATGGCTATGGCTACACCTTC. This sequence encodes CASSDRDYGYGYTF. This rearrangement joins TRBV6-1 to TRBJ1-2, with 7 bases aligning to TRBD1. Germline trimming cut 6 bases from V and 4 bases from J; bases unmatched to any gene: 8. CDR1 MNHNS and CDR2 SASEGT come from the germline V gene. The CDR3 is 14 amino acids.

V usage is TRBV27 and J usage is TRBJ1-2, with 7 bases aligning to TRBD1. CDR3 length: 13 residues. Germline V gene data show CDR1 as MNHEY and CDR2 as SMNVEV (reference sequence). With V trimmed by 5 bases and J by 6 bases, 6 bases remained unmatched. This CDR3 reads CASSLRTGHGYTF. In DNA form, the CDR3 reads TGTGCCAGCAGTCTAAGGACAGGCCATGGCTACACCTTC.

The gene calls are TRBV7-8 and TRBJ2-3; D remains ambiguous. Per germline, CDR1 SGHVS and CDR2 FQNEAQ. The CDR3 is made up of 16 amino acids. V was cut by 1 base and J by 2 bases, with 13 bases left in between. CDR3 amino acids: CASSLGPGPNTDTQYF. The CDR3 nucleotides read TGTGCCAGCAGCTTAGGTCCGGGCCCAAACACAGATACGCAGTATTTT.

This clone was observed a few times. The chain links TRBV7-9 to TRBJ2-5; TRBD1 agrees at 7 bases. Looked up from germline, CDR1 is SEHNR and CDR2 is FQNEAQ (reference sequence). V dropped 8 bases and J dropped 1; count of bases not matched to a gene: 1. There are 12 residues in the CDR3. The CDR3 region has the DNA TGTGCCAGCCGACAGGGCCAAGAGACCCAGTACTTC. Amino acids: CASRQGQETQYF.

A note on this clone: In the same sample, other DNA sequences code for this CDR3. The CDR3 here is CASSYSGYGYTF. As DNA, the CDR3 is TGTGCCAGCAGTTACTCAGGCTATGGCTACACCTTC. The chain has TRBV6-5 and TRBJ1-2; D call uncertain. Germline values: CDR1 MNHEY, CDR2 SVGAGI. The CDR3 has 12 residues. V was clipped by 0 bases and J by 4 bases, with 3 bases between them.

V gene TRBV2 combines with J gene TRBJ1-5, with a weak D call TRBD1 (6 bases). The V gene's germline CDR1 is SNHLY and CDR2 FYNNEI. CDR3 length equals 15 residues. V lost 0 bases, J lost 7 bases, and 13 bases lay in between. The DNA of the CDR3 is TGTGCCAGCAGTGAAGCGCACGGGGGGCGCCAGCCCCAGCATTTT. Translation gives CASSEAHGGRQPQHF.

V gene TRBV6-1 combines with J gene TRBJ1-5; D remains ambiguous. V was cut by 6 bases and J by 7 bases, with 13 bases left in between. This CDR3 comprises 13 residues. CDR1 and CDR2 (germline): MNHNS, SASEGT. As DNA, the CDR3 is TGTGCCAGCAGGACGGAGGCACGGCAGCCCCAGCATTTT. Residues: CASRTEARQPQHF.

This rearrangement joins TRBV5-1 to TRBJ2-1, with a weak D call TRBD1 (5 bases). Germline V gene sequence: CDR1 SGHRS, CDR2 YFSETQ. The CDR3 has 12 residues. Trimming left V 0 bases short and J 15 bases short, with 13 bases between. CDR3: CASSLVGRDTFF. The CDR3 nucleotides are TGCGCCAGCAGCTTGGTTGGCAGGGATACGTTCTTC.

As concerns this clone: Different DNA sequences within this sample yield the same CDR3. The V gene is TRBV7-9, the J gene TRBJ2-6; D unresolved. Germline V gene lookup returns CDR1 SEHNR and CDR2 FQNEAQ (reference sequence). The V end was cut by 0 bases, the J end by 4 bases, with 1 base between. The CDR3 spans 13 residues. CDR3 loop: CASSLAGANVLTF. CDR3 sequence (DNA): TGTGCCAGCAGCTTAGCCGGGGCCAACGTCCTGACTTTC.

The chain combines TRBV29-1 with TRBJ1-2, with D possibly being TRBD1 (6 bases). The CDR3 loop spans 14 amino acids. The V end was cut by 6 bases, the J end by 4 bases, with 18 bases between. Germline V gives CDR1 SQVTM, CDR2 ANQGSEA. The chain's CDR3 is CSVTLGQPLYGYTF. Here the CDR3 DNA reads TGCAGCGTAACCCTGGGACAACCTCTCTATGGCTACACCTTC.

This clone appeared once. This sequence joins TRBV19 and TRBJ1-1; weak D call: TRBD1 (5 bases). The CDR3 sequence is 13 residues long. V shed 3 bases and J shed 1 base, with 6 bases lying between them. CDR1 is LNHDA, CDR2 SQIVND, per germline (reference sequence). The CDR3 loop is CASSITGNTEAFF. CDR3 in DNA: TGTGCCAGTAGTATCACAGGGAACACTGAAGCTTTCTTT.